This T cell receptor (beta chain) was recorded in a study of beta chain features in type 1 diabetes. Every bit of the isolated RNA underwent reverse transcription, so sequencing read expressed TCRB transcripts. TCRdb keeps only in-frame clones here, not all; method: immunoSEQ multiplex PCR. Among around 500,000 clones listed, approximately 10% were seen once. Trimming pared 5 bases from V and 4 bases from J, leaving 5 bases between. CDR1 is KGHSH and CDR2 is LQKENI in the germline V gene. This CDR3 region has 11 residues. The rearrangement joins TRBV18 to TRBJ2-5; D not resolved. The TCR sequence derives from a woman younger than 30 in good health. The specimen sequenced was naive CD4+ T cells from blood. The DNA for the CDR3 is TGTGCCAGCTCAATCGGAGAGACCCAGTACTTC. This sequence encodes CASSIGETQYF.